A single sample gave rise to the 17 T cell receptor beta chains below, sequenced in a study of cytomegalovirus exposure and HLA in healthy donors. It was with 60 Vbeta and 13 Jbeta primers that the PCR ran. Data came from immunoSEQ multiplex PCR; TCRdb stores just in-frame clones and leaves some out. The top ten clones hold roughly 4.7% of a sample with roughly 150,000 clones, roughly 70% of them seen once. The sequenced sample was PBMCs. The receptors stem from a man aged 60 to 69 in good health and CMV-seronegative.

The chain uses TRBV7-7 and TRBJ2-7; D perhaps matches TRBD1 (6 bases). Germline lookup yields CDR1 SSHAT and CDR2 FNYEAQ (reference sequence). With 3 bases removed from V and 3 bases from J, the gap between germline ends came to 9 bases. The CDR3 is 13 amino acids. The CDR3 reads CASSFRDNYEQYF. In nucleotides, the CDR3 is TGTGCCAGCAGCTTTAGGGACAACTACGAGCAGTACTTC.

The chain couples TRBV7-3 to TRBJ1-3; a possible D gene is TRBD1 (5 bases). Trimming removed 8 bases at V and 4 bases at J, with 12 bases between. This CDR3 has 13 residues. Per germline, CDR1 SGHTA and CDR2 FQGTGA. The CDR3 DNA is TGTGCCAGCTCCCAGGGTCCGGGAAACACCATATATTTT. Its protein is CASSQGPGNTIYF.

This chain connects TRBV9 to TRBJ2-6; 9 positions agree with TRBD1. V was pared by 0 bases and J by 0 bases, with 7 bases of the junction left unmatched. The germline V gene has CDR1 SGDLS and CDR2 YYNGEE. The CDR3 is 19 residues long. CDR3 protein: CASSVGPGQGISGANVLTF. The CDR3, as DNA: TGTGCCAGCAGCGTAGGCCCAGGACAGGGGATCTCTGGGGCCAACGTCCTGACTTTC.

The rearrangement joins TRBV28 to TRBJ2-7, with 8 bases matching TRBD1. With V trimmed by 3 bases and J by 2 bases, 6 bases remained unmatched. This CDR3 contains 15 residues. From germline, CDR1 is MDHEN and CDR2 SYDVKM. In DNA, the CDR3 is TGTGCCAGCAGTTTTGTCGAGACAGGGGCCTACGAGCAGTACTTC. It specifies CASSFVETGAYEQYF.

The rearrangement uses TRBV15 and TRBJ2-2; D is uncertain. V gave up 1 base and J gave up 8 bases, with 17 bases separating them. The V gene's germline CDR1 is LNHNV and CDR2 YYDKDF (reference sequence). This CDR3 has 16 residues. DNA for the CDR3: TGTGCCACCAGCAGAGGTGTAGAGATCCAACCGGGGGAGCTGTTTTTT. Translating it yields CATSRGVEIQPGELFF.

This clone was seen a single time. This chain links TRBV18 with TRBJ2-3; TRBD1 might be the D (5 bases). The CDR3 length is 15 residues. Trimming took off 2 bases at V and 0 bases at J, with 9 bases between the two ends. CDR1 KGHSH and CDR2 LQKENI come from the germline V gene. As DNA, the CDR3 is TGTGCCAGCTCACCAGCCAGGGTGAGCACAGATACGCAGTATTTT. Residues: CASSPARVSTDTQYF.

V gene TRBV29-1 combines with J gene TRBJ2-5; no clear D gene. Trimming removed 2 bases at V and 0 bases at J, with 4 bases between. This CDR3 has 12 residues. CDR1 SQVTM and CDR2 ANQGSEA come from the germline V gene. The CDR3 DNA reads TGCAGCGTTGAAACTAACCAAGAGACCCAGTACTTC. Amino acid sequence: CSVETNQETQYF.

V is TRBV10-3 and J is TRBJ2-7; no firm D call. Germline assignment: CDR1 ENHRY and CDR2 SYGVKD. V was trimmed by 4 bases and J by 4 bases, leaving 11 bases between them. CDR3 length: 13 amino acids. The CDR3 DNA is TGTGCCATCAGTGGGGCCGGATCGTACGAGCAGTACTTC. Translation: CAISGAGSYEQYF.

The V gene is TRBV6-5, the J gene TRBJ1-5, with no clear D. CDR1 and CDR2 from the germline V gene are MNHEY and SVGAGI. CDR3 length: 13 residues. V lost 7 bases, J lost 1 base, and 8 bases lay in between. CDR3 sequence: CASKISSNQPQHF. The CDR3 DNA is TGTGCCAGCAAAATTTCAAGCAATCAGCCCCAGCATTTT.

V is TRBV7-6 and J is TRBJ2-3, with 7 bases that match TRBD2. Trimming cost V 5 bases and J 7 bases; bases outside gene matches: 15. CDR1 is SGHVS and CDR2 is FNYEAQ in the germline V gene. The CDR3 totals 16 residues. CDR3 sequence reads: CASSVKGGGGPNTQYF. CDR3 coding DNA: TGTGCCAGCAGCGTGAAAGGTGGCGGGGGACCAAATACGCAGTATTTT.

This clone was recorded once. The chain employs TRBV7-2 and TRBJ2-7, with D possibly matching TRBD1 (6 bases). The ends were cut back, 3 bases at V and 6 bases at J, with 18 bases in the middle. The CDR3 runs 15 residues. Germline values: CDR1 SGHTA, CDR2 FQGNSA. The DNA for the CDR3 is TGTGCCAGCAGCTTTAAGGGGGAGAAGCCGACCGAGCAGTACTTC. Amino acids: CASSFKGEKPTEQYF.

This clone came up a few times. The genes are TRBV7-8 and TRBJ2-2; D is unresolved. V was shortened by 2 bases and J by 7 bases, with 23 bases between the two germline ends. CDR3 length: 18 amino acids. Germline V gives CDR1 SGHVS, CDR2 FQNEAQ. In DNA form, the CDR3 reads TGTGCCAGCAGCTTACTTGCTTCGAAGAGGAAGTCAAACGGGGAGCTGTTTTTT. Its translation: CASSLLASKRKSNGELFF.

This chain uses TRBV11-2 with TRBJ1-1, with D unclear. The germline V and J ends were trimmed by 0 bases and 0 bases, with 5 bases remaining between them. The CDR3 extends over 14 amino acids. Looked up from germline, CDR1 is SGHAT and CDR2 is FQNNGV. CDR3: CASSLDYLNTEAFF. The CDR3 DNA sequence: TGTGCCAGCAGCTTAGATTATTTGAACACTGAAGCTTTCTTT.

This clone came up once. V and J are TRBV5-6 and TRBJ2-7; possible D gene TRBD2, 6 bases. V gave up 4 bases and J gave up 1 base, with 15 bases separating them. Germline CDR1 is SGHDT and CDR2 is YYEEEE. The CDR3 loop spans 15 amino acids. CDR3 sequence: CASSPAGRLSYEQYF. Written as DNA, the CDR3 is TGTGCCAGCAGCCCGGCGGGGCGTTTGTCCTACGAGCAGTACTTC.

This chain connects TRBV7-2 to TRBJ2-7, with D possibly matching TRBD1 (5 bases). From germline, CDR1 is SGHTA and CDR2 FQGNSA. This CDR3 is built from 13 residues. The V end lost 1 base, the J end lost 5 bases, and 9 bases lay between the germline ends. The CDR3 coding sequence is TGTGCCAGCAGCTTAGGTCTCAGGGACGAGCAGTACTTC. Translating gives CASSLGLRDEQYF. Full variable domain (rest looked up from reference TRBV7-2 and TRBJ2-7): GAGVSQSPSNKVTEKGKDVELRCDPISGHTALYWYRQSLGQGLEFLIYFQGNSAPDKSGLPSDRFSAERTGGSVSTLTIQRTQQEDSAVYLCASSLGLRDEQYFGPGTRLTVT.

To note about this clone: One junction end disagrees with the germline gene, perhaps due to a read error. This chain joins TRBV7-9 and TRBJ1-5; D perhaps matches TRBD1 (5 bases). The germline V gene encodes CDR1 SEHNR and CDR2 FQNEAQ (reference sequence). This CDR3 has 12 residues. CDR3 bases: TGTTCCAGCAGCACAGGTCGCCAGCCCCAGCATTTT. This sequence encodes CSSSTGRQPQHF.

The chain carries TRBV5-1 and TRBJ2-2; a possible D gene is TRBD1 (6 bases). The ends were cut back, 4 bases at V and 0 bases at J, with 10 bases in the middle. Germline CDR1 and CDR2: SGHRS and YFSETQ. This CDR3 spans 15 amino acids. CDR3 nucleotide sequence: TGCGCCAGCAGCCCCCGGACAGCGAACACCGGGGAGCTGTTTTTT. Translating gives CASSPRTANTGELFF.